The text below deals with one T cell receptor beta chain. The data were taken from a study of shared clonotypes between healthy human individuals. Sequencing used immunoSEQ multiplex PCR; TCRdb keeps in-frame clones, though not all of them. The table includes roughly 1 million clones, more than 60% detected once. The CDR3 loop spans 13 amino acids. Trimming cost V 5 bases and J 0 bases, with 5 bases left between them. CDR1 is LNHDA, CDR2 SQIVND, per germline (reference sequence). The sequence came from a man between 18 and 35 years old in good health. This sequence joins TRBV19 and TRBJ1-3; D remains ambiguous. The sequenced sample was memory CD4+ T cells sorted from blood. The subset denotes: CD45RA-negative fraction. The CDR3 loop reads CASSLFSGNTIYF. The CDR3 nucleotides are TGTGCCAGTAGTTTATTCTCTGGAAACACCATATATTTT.